This is a list of T cell receptor beta chains from one sample in a study of blood T cell repertoires in COVID-19. Assay: immunoSEQ multiplex PCR; the TCRdb copy retains only in-frame clones and omits some. The table lists roughly 200,000 clones, around nine tenths of them singletons. The sequencing sample was made of peripheral blood. The source of these receptors is a man younger than 35 with active or convalescent COVID-19. The CDR3 runs from the conserved cysteine through the conserved F or W. A D gene is named only where the DNA matches it firmly. Clone size is stated in some rows and not others, as once, few, many or a class when expanded.

d_gene	v_gene	j_gene	abundance	CDR3nt	CDR3aa
TRBD2	TRBV11-3	TRBJ2-7	-	TGTGCCAGCAGCCCCCGGACTAGCGGGCCCTACGAGCAGTACTTC	CASSPRTSGPYEQYF
-	TRBV30	TRBJ1-1	-	TGTGCCTGGAGGGTGCGGTCCCCTGAAGCTTTCTTT	CAWRVRSPEAFF
TRBD1	TRBV6-5	TRBJ1-1	-	TGTGCCAGCACCAGACAGGGTTTGGGGACTGAAGCTTTCTTT	CASTRQGLGTEAFF
-	TRBV18	TRBJ2-2	-	TGTGCCAGCTCCCTAAATCAGGGATTCACCGGGGAGCTGTTTTTT	CASSLNQGFTGELFF
TRBD2	TRBV9	TRBJ2-2	-	TGTGCCAGCAGCGTCGACCCGGGACTATCCCGGGACGGGGAGCTGTTTTTT	CASSVDPGLSRDGELFF
-	TRBV2	TRBJ1-5	-	TGTGCCAGCAGTGACAGAATTAGCAATCAGCCCCAGCATTTT	CASSDRISNQPQHF
TRBD1	TRBV5-4	TRBJ1-5	-	TGTGCCAGCAGCTTCCAGGGGGGTCAGCCCCAGCATTTT	CASSFQGGQPQHF
-	TRBV19	TRBJ1-1	-	TGTGCCAGTAGTATAGATCTATCTGGGCCGTCCACTGAAGCTTTCTTT	CASSIDLSGPSTEAFF
TRBD2	TRBV13	TRBJ2-5	once	TGTGCCAGCAGCATAGGGGCGGGAGCTTTTCCCCTGGCCCAGTACTTC	CASSIGAGAFPLAQYF
-	TRBV5-4	TRBJ2-3	-	TGTGCCAGCAGCTTGGCTGGGGGAGGACGATCAGATACGCAGTATTTT	CASSLAGGGRSDTQYF
-	TRBV7-9	TRBJ1-1	-	TGTGCCAGCAAACTTCAGGGTAACACTGAAGCTTTCTTT	CASKLQGNTEAFF
TRBD2	TRBV28	TRBJ2-7	-	TGTGCCAGCAGTTTATTAGCTAGCGGGGGGTACGAGCAGTACTTC	CASSLLASGGYEQYF
TRBD1	TRBV5-1	TRBJ2-1	-	TGCGCCAGCAGCTTGGAGGGACAGCCGTACAATGAGCAGTTCTTC	CASSLEGQPYNEQFF
-	TRBV24-1	TRBJ1-2	-	TGTGCCACCAGTGACCCCTACAGGGATGGCTACACCTTC	CATSDPYRDGYTF
-	TRBV18	TRBJ1-6	once	TGTGCCAGCTCACCCGGAGTATCCGATAATTCACCCCTCCACTTT	CASSPGVSDNSPLHF
TRBD2	TRBV7-2	TRBJ2-3	-	TGTGCCAGCAGCCGGGGACTAGCGGGAGTTACAACAGATACGCAGTATTTT	CASSRGLAGVTTDTQYF
-	TRBV11-2	TRBJ2-3	-	TGTGCCAGCAGCCGGTTGTCGGTTGGGAGACTCACAGATACGCAGTATTTT	CASSRLSVGRLTDTQYF
-	TRBV19	TRBJ2-7	-	TGTGCCAGTAGCCGCAGCGTCCGAGCGGGCTACGAGCAGTACTTC	CASSRSVRAGYEQYF
-	TRBV7-8	TRBJ2-1	few	TGTGCCAGCAGCAGAAAGCTTCGGGACTACAATGAGCAGTTCTTC	CASSRKLRDYNEQFF
TRBD1	TRBV29-1	TRBJ1-2	few	TGCAGCGTTGATTGGGGGACAGCCTATGGCTACACCTTC	CSVDWGTAYGYTF
-	TRBV28	TRBJ1-3	-	TGTGCCAGCAGTCCTGAGGCCGGAAACACCATATATTTT	CASSPEAGNTIYF
-	TRBV6-4	TRBJ1-1	-	TGTGCCAGCAGGGTCGGAGAAAGCACTGAAGCTTTCTTT	CASRVGESTEAFF
-	TRBV28	TRBJ1-5	-	TGTGCCAGCAGTGAATCCGGGGTCGGCAATCAGCCCCAGCATTTT	CASSESGVGNQPQHF
-	TRBV6-2/TRBV6-3	TRBJ1-5	-	TGTGCCAGCAGTTACGTAAGGGAGTTCTTATCGCAGCCCCAGCATTTT	CASSYVREFLSQPQHF
-	TRBV7-2	TRBJ1-5	-	TGTGCCAGCAGCCTTTCCGAGGGCAATCAGCCCCAGCATTTT	CASSLSEGNQPQHF
-	TRBV7-2	TRBJ2-3	-	TGTGCCAGCAGCTTACCTAGCGGAGGGGGGACAGATACGCAGTATTTT	CASSLPSGGGTDTQYF
-	TRBV28	TRBJ1-5	few	TGTGCCAGCAGTTTACCAGGACAGCCCCAGCATTTT	CASSLPGQPQHF
-	TRBV5-4	TRBJ2-7	-	TGTGCCAGCAGCCCCCGCCCCGAGGGCGAGCAGTACTTC	CASSPRPEGEQYF
TRBD1	TRBV19	TRBJ1-1	-	TGTGCCAGTAGTCCAACAGGGGGGGTAGCTTTCTTT	CASSPTGGVAFF
-	TRBV19	TRBJ2-7	few	TGTGCCAGTAGCCCGGGACTCCTAAACGAGCAGTACTTC	CASSPGLLNEQYF
-	TRBV5-4	TRBJ1-6	-	TGTGCCAGCAGCTTGGACAGCTCATATAATTCACCCCTCCACTTT	CASSLDSSYNSPLHF
-	TRBV28	TRBJ1-6	-	TGTGCCAGCACCTCACCAGGGGAGTTGTCACCCCTCCACTTT	CASTSPGELSPLHF
-	TRBV14	TRBJ1-1	-	TGTGCCAGCAGCCAAGATCGGGGGGCAAGCACTGAAGCTTTCTTT	CASSQDRGASTEAFF
TRBD2	TRBV2	TRBJ2-7	-	TGTGCCAGCAGTGAAACGGGCACTAGCGGGAGTATCCGGTACTTC	CASSETGTSGSIRYF
-	TRBV21-1	TRBJ1-2	-	TGTGCCAGCAGCAAAGGGGGGAGGGGCTTGGATGGCTACACCTTC	CASSKGGRGLDGYTF
TRBD1	TRBV6-6	TRBJ2-7	-	TGTGCCAGCAGTGTCCGACAGGGCTACGAGCAGTACTTC	CASSVRQGYEQYF
-	TRBV2	TRBJ1-4	-	TGTGCCAGCATTGGGGGGTCAGGCGAAAAACTGTTTTTT	CASIGGSGEKLFF
-	TRBV15	TRBJ1-2	-	TGTGCCACCAGCAGGGGTGCGAAGAGGCTTAACTATGGCTACACCTTC	CATSRGAKRLNYGYTF
TRBD1	TRBV29-1	TRBJ2-6	once	TGCAGCGTTGAAGATGAACGGGACAGCCTCTCTGGGGCCAACGTCCTGACTTTC	CSVEDERDSLSGANVLTF
-	TRBV5-1	TRBJ2-1	-	TGCGCCAGCAGCTTGGAGGGACACCCCCGCCATGAGCAGTTCTTC	CASSLEGHPRHEQFF